This TCR beta chain was identified during a study of blood T cell repertoires in COVID-19. Study-wide background: Collection of acute and convalescent COVID-19 samples took place in the United States, Italy and Spain. The cDNA or gDNA used as material had been derived from T cells, B-cell-depleted T cells, or PBMCs.

In the original processing: Estimation of nucleated cell counts was performed using reference gene primer amplification. Some clones are missing from TCRdb's copy, which holds only in-frame ones; the method was immunoSEQ multiplex PCR. The V and J calls and clone size were taken over from that table, and D and trimming were inferred from the DNA. Of roughly 40,000 clones listed, about 80% are singletons. Germline loops: CDR1 PRHDT, CDR2 FYEKMQ (reference sequence). The CDR3 length is 15 residues. The V gene lost 4 bases and the J gene lost 3 bases, with 13 bases spanning the gap. This rearrangement joins TRBV13 to TRBJ1-3, with a weak D call TRBD1 (6 bases). The sequenced sample was peripheral blood. This sequence originates from a human donor with acute or convalescent COVID-19. The donor label of this sample is uncertain. CDR3 sequence reads: CASSSRGGLGNTIYF. The CDR3 coding sequence is TGTGCCAGCAGCTCTCGGGGGGGGCTTGGAAACACCATATATTTT.